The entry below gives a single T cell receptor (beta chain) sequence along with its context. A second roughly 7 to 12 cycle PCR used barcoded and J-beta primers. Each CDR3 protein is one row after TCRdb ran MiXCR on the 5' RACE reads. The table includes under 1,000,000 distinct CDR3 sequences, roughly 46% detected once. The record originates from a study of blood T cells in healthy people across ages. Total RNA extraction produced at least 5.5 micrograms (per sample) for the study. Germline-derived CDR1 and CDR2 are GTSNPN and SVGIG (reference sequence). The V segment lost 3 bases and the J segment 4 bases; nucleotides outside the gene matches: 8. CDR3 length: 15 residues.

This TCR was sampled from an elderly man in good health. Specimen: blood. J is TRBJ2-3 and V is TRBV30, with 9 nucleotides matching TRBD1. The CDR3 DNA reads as TGTGCCTGGAGCCTCGGGACAGGGTATTCAGATACGCAGTATTTT. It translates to CAWSLGTGYSDTQYF. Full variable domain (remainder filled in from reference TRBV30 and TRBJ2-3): SQTIHQWPATLVQPVGSPLSLECTVEGTSNPNLYWYRQAAGRGLQLLFYSVGIGQISSEVPQNLSASRPQDRQFILSSKKLLLSDSGFYLCAWSLGTGYSDTQYFGPGTRLTVL.